This TCR beta chain was recorded in a study of T-cell reconstitution after alpha-beta-depleted transplantation in children. Study-level results: Newly made T cells mostly supplied T-cell counts and diversity one year after transplant. The origin of high day-60 TCRbeta diversity in some patients lay in surviving recipient T cells and thymic progenitors. The origin of alpha-beta T cells about two months after transplant was reportedly several hundred expanded graft clones.

TCRbeta library preparation incorporated unique molecular identifiers. TCRdb re-called the PCR reads through MiXCR, storing one row per CDR3 protein. The sample consists of about 590,000 distinct CDR3 sequences, under 15% of them appearing once. V shed 7 bases and J shed 8 bases, with 9 bases lying between them. CDR1 LNHDA and CDR2 SQIVND come from the germline V gene (reference sequence). The CDR3 runs to 11 residues. In this sample, this clonotype turned up a few times. The antigen remains unidentified. The chain has TRBV19 and TRBJ2-1, with D unresolved. Sequenced here: PBMCs, mostly from graft donor cells, sampled 360 days after TCRalphabeta/CD19-depleted stem cell transplant. The TCR was taken from a male patient aged 10 to 17 who had a stem cell transplant for acute myeloid leukemia, so the T cells may come from the graft donor. The CDR3 sequence is CASMVSDEQFF. The CDR3 DNA reads as TGTGCCAGTATGGTAAGCGATGAGCAGTTCTTC.